The 25 T cell receptor beta chains below all came from one sample that was sequenced in a study of OX40 agonist ivuxolimab in advanced cancers. The protocol was immunoSEQ multiplex PCR, while the TCRdb copy is restricted to in-frame clones and leaves out a portion. The sample lists tens of thousands of clones, about 87% occurring once. The material was CD4+ or CD8+ T cells sorted from blood, obtained in a trial of the OX40 agonist ivuxolimab. The receptor set was obtained from an adult with an advanced solid tumor such as melanoma, head and neck, liver or kidney cancer.

The chain carries TRBV19 and TRBJ1-4; D not certain. The germline V gene encodes CDR1 LNHDA and CDR2 SQIVND (reference sequence). Between the trimmed V and J ends, which lost 2 bases and 7 bases, there was a span of 11 bases. CDR3 length: 14 amino acids. CDR3 in DNA: TGTGCCAGTAGTATACAGGATGAGAGTGAAAAACTGTTTTTT. Its translation: CASSIQDESEKLFF.

The chain joins TRBV9 to TRBJ1-3, with D perhaps matching TRBD1 (5 bases). This CDR3 spans 15 amino acids. The V gene lost 0 bases and the J gene lost 0 bases, with 7 bases spanning the gap. Looked up from germline, CDR1 is SGDLS and CDR2 is YYNGEE. The CDR3 region is CASSVVGTSGNTIYF. DNA of the CDR3: TGTGCCAGCAGCGTAGTGGGGACCTCTGGAAACACCATATATTTT.

V is TRBV15 and J is TRBJ2-3; TRBD1 or TRBD2 may be the D gene (5 bases each). Germline CDR1 LNHNV, CDR2 YYDKDF (reference sequence). The CDR3 has 13 amino acids. V was pared by 8 bases and J by 2 bases, with 11 bases between. CDR3 coding DNA: TGTGCCACCTCTCAGGGAGACACAGATACGCAGTATTTT. It encodes CATSQGDTDTQYF.

The genes are TRBV5-1 and TRBJ1-5; D possibly corresponds to TRBD1 (5 bases). The CDR3 has 13 residues. Trimming removed 0 bases at V and 6 bases at J, with 7 bases between. Germline values: CDR1 SGHRS, CDR2 YFSETQ. The CDR3 region has the DNA TGCGCCAGCAGCTTGGGTAGGGGTCAGCCCCAGCATTTT. Its translation is CASSLGRGQPQHF.

This sequence joins TRBV9 and TRBJ1-1, with D possibly TRBD1 on 5 matching bases. From germline, CDR1 is SGDLS and CDR2 YYNGEE. V was clipped by 1 base and J by 1 base, with 5 bases between them. The CDR3 is 13 residues long. In DNA, the CDR3 is TGTGCCAGCAGCGTAAGGGGGAACACTGAAGCTTTCTTT. Amino acids: CASSVRGNTEAFF.

This clone appeared a few times. The chain joins TRBV18 to TRBJ2-3, with D maybe TRBD1 (5 bases). This CDR3 has 14 residues. Germline V gene data show CDR1 as KGHSH and CDR2 as LQKENI. The ends were cut back, 6 bases at V and 2 bases at J, with 12 bases in the middle. Here the CDR3 reads CASSMGHLTDTQYF. DNA for the CDR3: TGTGCCAGCTCTATGGGGCACCTCACAGATACGCAGTATTTT.

This clone was detected only a few times. The gene calls are TRBV7-9 and TRBJ2-7, with D perhaps matching TRBD2 (5 bases). The germline V and J ends were trimmed by 5 bases and 6 bases, with 14 bases remaining between them. The germline CDR1 and CDR2 sequences are SEHNR and FQNEAQ (reference sequence). The CDR3 spans 13 residues. Written as DNA, the CDR3 is TGTGCCAGCAGCCTTCCGCGGGCCGGCGAGCAGTACTTC. This codes for CASSLPRAGEQYF.

This rearrangement joins TRBV4-1 to TRBJ2-1, with D perhaps matching TRBD2 (6 bases). Germline V gene lookup returns CDR1 MGHRA and CDR2 YSYEKL. CDR3 length: 15 residues. The V end was cut by 4 bases, the J end by 5 bases, with 15 bases between. The CDR3 sequence: CASSPRGEVDNEQFF. The CDR3 region has the DNA TGCGCCAGCAGCCCTCGAGGGGAGGTGGACAATGAGCAGTTCTTC.

CDR3 sequence reads: CASSVTRGWGDTQYF. CDR3 sequence (DNA): TGTGCCAGCAGTGTTACTAGGGGGTGGGGAGATACGCAGTATTTT. The chain is built from TRBV9 and TRBJ2-3; D is possibly TRBD1 (6 bases). CDR3 length equals 15 residues. V lost 5 bases to trimming and J lost 5 bases, with 18 bases between them. CDR1 is SGDLS, CDR2 YYNGEE, per germline.

CDR3 coding DNA: TGTGCCAGCAGTTACGGTTTCACCTTGAACACTGAAGCTTTCTTT. Encoded protein: CASSYGFTLNTEAFF. The rearrangement joins TRBV6-5 to TRBJ1-1; D ambiguous. The CDR3 consists of 15 residues. Deletions cut 2 bases from V and 0 bases from J, with 10 bases between. Germline V lookup: CDR1 MNHEY, CDR2 SVGAGI.

The genes are TRBV28 and TRBJ1-4; 9 positions agree with TRBD1. The CDR3 length is 16 residues. Germline CDR1 and CDR2: MDHEN and SYDVKM. The V and J ends lost 5 bases and 4 bases, in that order; junction bases with no gene match: 8. CDR3 nucleotides: TGTGCCAGCAGTCCCCATGGGACAGGGAATAATGAAAAACTGTTTTTT. Protein product: CASSPHGTGNNEKLFF.

The chain is built from TRBV5-1 and TRBJ2-2; D not certain. The CDR3 length is 14 residues. V shed 4 bases and J shed 3 bases, with 10 bases lying between them. Germline-derived CDR1 and CDR2 are SGHRS and YFSETQ. CDR3 in amino acids: CASSIPQDTGELFF. The CDR3 coding sequence is TGCGCCAGCAGCATCCCGCAGGACACCGGGGAGCTGTTTTTT.

The chain carries TRBV5-1 and TRBJ2-2; 12 positions agree with TRBD2. The trim removed 4 bases at V and 7 bases at J, leaving 8 bases unmatched. The CDR3 totals 16 residues. Looked up from germline, CDR1 is SGHRS and CDR2 is YFSETQ. The CDR3 loop is CASSAATSGRGGELFF. The CDR3 coding sequence is TGCGCCAGCAGCGCCGCGACTAGCGGGAGAGGCGGGGAGCTGTTTTTT. The variable domain in full, with the rest retrieved from reference TRBV5-1 and TRBJ2-2, is KAGVTQTPRYLIKTRGQQVTLSCSPISGHRSVSWYQQTPGQGLQFLFEYFSETQRNKGNFPGRFSGRQFSNSRSEMNVSTLELGDSALYLCASSAATSGRGGELFFGEGSRLTVL.

The chain combines TRBV7-3 with TRBJ2-5; TRBD2 aligns across 7 bases. In germline, CDR1 is SGHTA, CDR2 FQGTGA. The length of the CDR3 is 12 residues. The V and J ends lost 3 bases and 7 bases, in that order; junction bases with no gene match: 2. CDR3 residues: CASSFGGGTQYF. CDR3 nucleotide sequence: TGTGCCAGCAGCTTTGGCGGGGGGACCCAGTACTTC. Full variable domain (missing parts from reference TRBV7-3 and TRBJ2-5): GAGVSQTPSNKVTEKGKYVELRCDPISGHTALYWYRQSLGQGPEFLIYFQGTGAADDSGLPNDRFFAVRPEGSVSTLKIQRTERGDSAVYLCASSFGGGTQYFGPGTRLLVL.

This chain joins TRBV30 and TRBJ2-1, with 10 bases fitting TRBD1. CDR1 is GTSNPN and CDR2 is SVGIG in the germline V gene (reference sequence). This CDR3 spans 15 amino acids. With V trimmed by 4 bases and J by 3 bases, 6 bases remained unmatched. In nucleotides, the CDR3 is TGTGCCTGGAAAGGGGGGACAGGGGTCTACAATGAGCAGTTCTTC. Encoded protein: CAWKGGTGVYNEQFF.

CDR3 bases: TGCGCCAGCAGCCACCAGGGGCAAGGGGAGACCCAGTACTTC. This codes for CASSHQGQGETQYF. The chain joins TRBV4-1 to TRBJ2-5, with D perhaps matching TRBD1 (6 bases). The germline gives CDR1 MGHRA, CDR2 YSYEKL. With 3 bases removed from V and 5 bases from J, the gap between germline ends came to 13 bases. The length of the CDR3 is 14 residues.

This chain joins TRBV18 and TRBJ1-5; possible D gene TRBD1, 6 bases. V lost 6 bases, J lost 0 bases, and 15 bases lay in between. This CDR3 is 16 amino acids long. Germline V lookup: CDR1 KGHSH, CDR2 LQKENI. CDR3 sequence reads: CASSRGQTISNQPQHF. CDR3 bases: TGTGCCAGCTCGCGAGGACAGACAATTAGCAATCAGCCCCAGCATTTT.

The V gene is TRBV30, the J gene TRBJ2-5; 10 bases map to TRBD1. Trimming cost V 3 bases and J 5 bases; bases outside gene matches: 3. Germline CDR1 reads GTSNPN; CDR2 reads SVGIG (reference sequence). The CDR3 has 13 residues. For the CDR3, the DNA is TGTGCCTGGAGAGGGACAGGGGTCGAGACCCAGTACTTC. Its protein product is CAWRGTGVETQYF.

The chain carries TRBV5-4 and TRBJ2-1; TRBD2 matches 10 bases. CDR3 length equals 18 residues. J lost 9 bases, V lost 0 bases, and 15 bases had no gene match. Germline lookup yields CDR1 SGHNT and CDR2 YYREEE (reference sequence). The CDR3 spells CASSLGFSASGSQGEQFF. CDR3 coding DNA: TGTGCCAGCAGCTTGGGTTTCTCGGCTAGCGGGAGTCAAGGTGAGCAGTTCTTC.

V is TRBV19 and J is TRBJ2-7; D unclear. The V end was cut by 5 bases, the J end by 0 bases, with 14 bases between. Germline lookup yields CDR1 LNHDA and CDR2 SQIVND (reference sequence). This CDR3 comprises 15 residues. CDR3 in DNA: TGTGCCAGTAGTCCGAGTGAACTGAGCTCCTACGAGCAGTACTTC. Its protein is CASSPSELSSYEQYF.

Details on this clone: Other nucleotide sequences from this sample produce the same CDR3. The chain employs TRBV7-3 and TRBJ2-7; D might be TRBD2 (6 bases). V was cut by 2 bases and J by 0 bases, with 8 bases left in between. The germline V gene has CDR1 SGHTA and CDR2 FQGTGA. The CDR3 is 14 amino acids. In DNA, the CDR3 is TGTGCCAGCAGCTTAGACGGGAGCTCCTACGAGCAGTACTTC. The encoded protein is CASSLDGSSYEQYF.

The genes are TRBV30 and TRBJ2-7; D unresolved. Per the germline V gene, CDR1 is GTSNPN and CDR2 is SVGIG (reference sequence). The CDR3 totals 12 residues. Trimming removed 0 bases at V and 9 bases at J, with 12 bases between. CDR3 residues: CAWSVAPSLQYF. The CDR3 DNA reads TGTGCCTGGAGTGTAGCCCCGAGTCTGCAGTACTTC.

The chain joins TRBV19 to TRBJ2-3, with D possibly being TRBD1 or TRBD2 (5 bases each). Trimming stripped 3 bases from V and 4 bases from J, with 11 bases between. Per germline, CDR1 LNHDA and CDR2 SQIVND (reference sequence). This CDR3 contains 14 residues. Here the CDR3 reads CASSIRRGADTQYF. As DNA, the CDR3 is TGTGCCAGTAGTATCCGCCGAGGGGCAGATACGCAGTATTTT.

The V call is TRBV28, the J call TRBJ2-1; 7 bases are shared with TRBD1. The CDR3 sequence is 14 residues long. Germline values: CDR1 MDHEN, CDR2 SYDVKM. After removal of 6 bases from V and 5 bases from J, the junction contained 7 bases not matched to a gene. The CDR3 DNA follows: TGTGCCAGCAGCTTCGGGACAGTCAACAATGAGCAGTTCTTC. Residues: CASSFGTVNNEQFF.

V and J are TRBV7-9 and TRBJ2-7; possible D gene TRBD2, 5 bases. Germline-derived CDR1 and CDR2 are SEHNR and FQNEAQ (reference sequence). The CDR3 spans 16 residues. The V end lost 5 bases, the J end lost 0 bases, and 17 bases lay between the germline ends. CDR3: CASSPRTSPSSYEQYF. As DNA, the CDR3 is TGTGCCAGCAGCCCCCGGACTTCCCCGAGCTCCTACGAGCAGTACTTC. Full variable domain (missing parts from reference TRBV7-9 and TRBJ2-7): DTGVSQNPRHKITKRGQNVTFRCDPISEHNRLYWYRQTLGQGPEFLTYFQNEAQLEKSRLLSDRFSAERPKGSFSTLEIQRTEQGDSAMYLCASSPRTSPSSYEQYFGPGTRLTVT.